These 10 T cell receptor beta chains came from one sample sequenced in a study of blood T cell repertoires in COVID-19. Sequencing used immunoSEQ multiplex PCR; TCRdb keeps in-frame clones, though not all of them. The table records tens of thousands of clones, about 86% of them present only once. Sequenced material: peripheral blood. These receptors originate from a man in his 70s with acute or convalescent COVID-19.

The chain employs TRBV19 and TRBJ1-2, with no clear D. Trimming removed 5 bases at V and 8 bases at J, with 9 bases between. In germline, CDR1 is LNHDA, CDR2 SQIVND (reference sequence). This CDR3 comprises 11 residues. The CDR3 DNA reads TGTGCCAGTAGTGTCGACTTGGGCTACACCTTC. This translates into CASSVDLGYTF. Complete variable domain (other parts from reference TRBV19 and TRBJ1-2): DGGITQSPKYLFRKEGQNVTLSCEQNLNHDAMYWYRQDPGQGLRLIYYSQIVNDFQKGDIAEGYSVSREKKESFPLTVTSAQKNPTAFYLCASSVDLGYTFGSGTRLTVV.

This rearrangement joins TRBV24-1 to TRBJ1-5; no clear D gene. This CDR3 has 14 amino acids. Germline lookup yields CDR1 KGHDR and CDR2 SFDVKD. Trimming removed 7 bases from V and 0 bases from J, with 9 bases in between. The CDR3 region is CATREIYSNQPQHF. CDR3 sequence (DNA): TGTGCCACCAGGGAGATCTATAGCAATCAGCCCCAGCATTTT.

The chain joins TRBV28 to TRBJ2-3; possible D gene TRBD2, 5 bases. CDR3 size: 14 residues. Trimming removed 5 bases at V and 7 bases at J, with 16 bases between. Germline values: CDR1 MDHEN, CDR2 SYDVKM. CDR3 coding DNA: TGTGCCAGCAGTCCTCCAGCGGCCACGAATACGCAGTATTTT. Amino acid sequence: CASSPPAATNTQYF.

The chain links TRBV19 to TRBJ2-6; D unresolved. CDR1 and CDR2 (germline): LNHDA, SQIVND (reference sequence). Trimming left V 1 base short and J 4 bases short, with 5 bases between. CDR3 length: 14 residues. The CDR3 sequence: CASSIAQGANVLTF. The CDR3 DNA reads as TGTGCCAGTAGTATAGCGCAGGGGGCCAACGTCCTGACTTTC.

In the case of this clone: No DNA is shown, since the ends of the CDR3 on it are uncertain; the CDR3 is the one TCRdb lists. The rearrangement joins TRBV1 to TRBJ2-3; the tabulated D call, TRBD2, remains unverified against the DNA. TRBV1 is described as a pseudogene. 18 amino acids form the CDR3, both terminal residues included. CDR3 region: CTSIKGVAGGICTDTQYF.

The V gene is TRBV4-2, the J gene TRBJ2-1, with TRBD2 identical over 9 bases. Germline-derived CDR1 and CDR2 are LGHNA and YNFKEQ. V was clipped by 2 bases and J by 4 bases; unmatched bases: 15. The CDR3 is 19 amino acids. Here the CDR3 reads CASSQTHLSWLAGYNEQFF. In DNA form, the CDR3 reads TGTGCCAGCAGCCAAACTCACTTGAGTTGGCTAGCGGGATACAATGAGCAGTTCTTC.

The V and J genes are TRBV6-5 and TRBJ1-4; tentatively, D is TRBD1 (6 bases). The germline gives CDR1 MNHEY, CDR2 SVGAGI. There are 15 residues in the CDR3. V was cut by 4 bases and J by 4 bases, with 13 bases left in between. The CDR3 protein is CASSSAGAFNEKLFF. CDR3 nucleotides: TGTGCCAGCAGTTCCGCGGGGGCCTTTAATGAAAAACTGTTTTTT.

The chain joins TRBV7-2 to TRBJ2-7; the D gene is possibly TRBD1 (6 bases). There are 13 residues in the CDR3. The germline V gene encodes CDR1 SGHTA and CDR2 FQGNSA. Trimming took 4 bases from V and 6 from J, leaving 13 bases between them. The CDR3, as DNA: TGTGCCAGCAGCTCAACCTCACAGGGCGAGCAGTACTTC. Encoded protein: CASSSTSQGEQYF.

The CDR3 sequence is CASSVGEGYEQYF. Written as DNA, the CDR3 is TGTGCCAGCAGCGTAGGGGAGGGATACGAGCAGTACTTC. The V and J genes are TRBV9 and TRBJ2-7; 7 bases are a match to TRBD2. The CDR3 is 13 residues long. The V gene's germline CDR1 is SGDLS and CDR2 YYNGEE. V gave up 0 bases and J gave up 4 bases; unmatched junction bases: 1. The full variable domain, with the rest looked up from reference TRBV9 and TRBJ2-7, is DSGVTQTPKHLITATGQRVTLRCSPRSGDLSVYWYQQSLDQGLQFLIQYYNGEERAKGNILERFSAQQFPDLHSELNLSSLELGDSALYFCASSVGEGYEQYFGPGTRLTVT.

This rearrangement joins TRBV19 to TRBJ1-4; D call uncertain. V lost 7 bases, J lost 6 bases, and 12 bases lay in between. The CDR3 has 13 amino acids. The germline V gene has CDR1 LNHDA and CDR2 SQIVND (reference sequence). The CDR3 DNA reads TGTGCCAGTATCGAGGGAGGTGATGAAAAACTGTTTTTT. This sequence encodes CASIEGGDEKLFF.